This T cell receptor beta chain was documented in a study of blood T cells in healthy people across ages. General observations from the study: As age increased, TCR beta diversity per million T cells fell in a roughly linear fashion.

This clonotype appeared a few times. What it binds is not known. The authors drew 8 to 10 milliliters of peripheral blood from each donor. The second PCR ran roughly 6 to 12 cycles with a sample-barcoded 5' primer and J-beta primers. Unique molecular identifiers of 12 random nucleotides labeled each cDNA. Samples each returned at least 2.5 million CDR3-containing paired-end reads. TCRdb re-called the 5' RACE reads through MiXCR, storing one row per CDR3 protein. The table lists 2 million or so distinct CDR3 sequences, less than 50% of them singletons. The clonotype comes from a woman aged 40 to 49 in good health. Material for sequencing was blood.

The DNA for the CDR3 is TGTGCCAGCAGCTTCGAGATAGATAACACAGATACGCAGTATTTT. The encoded protein is CASSFEIDNTDTQYF. This chain links TRBV5-4 with TRBJ2-3; D remains unclear. Looked up from germline, CDR1 is SGHNT and CDR2 is YYREEE (reference sequence). The CDR3 length is 15 residues. The V end was cut by 2 bases, the J end by 2 bases, with 12 bases between.